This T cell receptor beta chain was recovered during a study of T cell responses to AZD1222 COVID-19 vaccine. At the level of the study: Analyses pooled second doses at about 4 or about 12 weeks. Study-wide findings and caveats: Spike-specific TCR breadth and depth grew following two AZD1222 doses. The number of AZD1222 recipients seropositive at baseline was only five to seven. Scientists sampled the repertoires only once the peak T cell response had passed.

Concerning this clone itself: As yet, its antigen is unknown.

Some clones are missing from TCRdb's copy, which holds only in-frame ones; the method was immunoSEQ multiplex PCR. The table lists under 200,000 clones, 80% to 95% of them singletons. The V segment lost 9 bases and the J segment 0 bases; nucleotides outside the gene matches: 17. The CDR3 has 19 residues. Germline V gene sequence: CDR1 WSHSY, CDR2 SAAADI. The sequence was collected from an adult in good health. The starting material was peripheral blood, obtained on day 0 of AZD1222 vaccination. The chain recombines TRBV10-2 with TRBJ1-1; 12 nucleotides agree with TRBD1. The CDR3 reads CARRDRGRLCHLMNTEAFF. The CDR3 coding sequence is TGCGCCAGACGGGACAGGGGGCGATTGTGCCACCTAATGAACACTGAAGCTTTCTTT.